This is a list of T cell receptor beta chains from one sample in a study of CD8+CD57+ T cells in acquired aplastic anemia. TCRdb passed the reads through MiXCR, listing each CDR3 protein once. The sample records under 200,000 distinct CDR3 sequences, roughly 48% being singletons. The sample consisted of sorted CD4+, CD8+, or CD8+CD57+ T cells (not recorded which) from PBMCs. These receptors were collected from a human donor in good health. Each CDR3 is given with its conserved first and last residue. The D gene is left open where the match is weak. Size is omitted from some rows. Given values are once, few, many or a class for expanded clones.

clone size: once
V gene: TRBV7-3
D gene: NA
J gene: TRBJ2-1
CDR3 DNA: TGTGCCAGCAGTTTAACAACCAGTGAGCAGTTCTTC
CDR3 protein: CASSLTTSEQFF

clone size: NA
V gene: TRBV10-2
D gene: NA
J gene: TRBJ1-5
CDR3 DNA: TGCGCTAGCAGTGAGTCTGGGGGACAGCCCCAGCATTTT
CDR3 protein: CASSESGGQPQHF

clone size: NA
V gene: TRBV6-2/TRBV6-3
D gene: NA
J gene: TRBJ2-3
CDR3 DNA: TGTGCCAGCAGTTATACCTCCTGGAAGGTTATGGACGCAGATACGCAGTATTTT
CDR3 protein: CASSYTSWKVMDADTQYF

clone size: many
V gene: TRBV6-1
D gene: NA
J gene: TRBJ1-1
CDR3 DNA: TGTGCCAGCAGTGAATGGCAGATGAACACTGAAGCTTTCTTT
CDR3 protein: CASSEWQMNTEAFF

clone size: many
V gene: TRBV29-1
D gene: NA
J gene: TRBJ1-1
CDR3 DNA: TGCAGCCTGATGGGGGTTCGGGGGGCCGAATTTGAAGCTTTCTTT
CDR3 protein: CSLMGVRGAEFEAFF

clone size: many
V gene: TRBV6-5
D gene: NA
J gene: TRBJ2-5
CDR3 DNA: TGTGCCAGCAGTTACAAGGCCCAAGAGACCCAGTACTTC
CDR3 protein: CASSYKAQETQYF

clone size: NA
V gene: TRBV5-5
D gene: NA
J gene: TRBJ2-3
CDR3 DNA: TGTGCCAGCAGCTTGGGTATTCAGAGCACAGATACGCAGTATTTT
CDR3 protein: CASSLGIQSTDTQYF

clone size: many
V gene: TRBV28
D gene: TRBD1
J gene: TRBJ1-2
CDR3 DNA: TGTGCCAGCAGTGAGGGACAGACTAACTATGGCTACACCTTC
CDR3 protein: CASSEGQTNYGYTF

clone size: NA
V gene: TRBV29-1
D gene: NA
J gene: TRBJ1-2
CDR3 DNA: TGCAGCGTTGCGCGGGACACCTATAACTATGGCTACACCTTC
CDR3 protein: CSVARDTYNYGYTF

clone size: many
V gene: TRBV20-1
D gene: NA
J gene: TRBJ2-7
CDR3 DNA: TGCAGTGCTAGACCTAGGATACAGGGAAGTCGATCCTACGAGCAGTACTTC
CDR3 protein: CSARPRIQGSRSYEQYF

clone size: NA
V gene: TRBV10-3
D gene: TRBD1
J gene: TRBJ2-7
CDR3 DNA: TGTGCCATCAGTGAAGACAGGGCGATTATCAACGATCAGTACTTC
CDR3 protein: CAISEDRAIINDQYF

clone size: NA
V gene: TRBV7-2
D gene: NA
J gene: TRBJ2-5
CDR3 DNA: TGTGCCAGCAGCTTAAGGACGTCAGGGGAGACCCAGTACTTC
CDR3 protein: CASSLRTSGETQYF

clone size: NA
V gene: TRBV2
D gene: TRBD1
J gene: TRBJ2-7
CDR3 DNA: TGTGCCAGCAGACCCGGGACAGGAACCTACGAGCAGTACTTC
CDR3 protein: CASRPGTGTYEQYF

clone size: NA
V gene: TRBV30
D gene: NA
J gene: TRBJ1-5
CDR3 DNA: TGTGCCTGGAGTGTACAGGGAGGTCAGCCCCAGCATTTT
CDR3 protein: CAWSVQGGQPQHF

clone size: NA
V gene: TRBV2
D gene: NA
J gene: TRBJ2-5
CDR3 DNA: TGTGCCAGCACGGGGGACGCCAGCCCGGGGGAGCAGTACTTC
CDR3 protein: CASTGDASPGEQYF

clone size: many
V gene: TRBV7-2
D gene: NA
J gene: TRBJ2-1
CDR3 DNA: TGTGCCAGCAGCTTCGAACCTTACAATGAGCAGTTCTTC
CDR3 protein: CASSFEPYNEQFF

clone size: few
V gene: TRBV18
D gene: NA
J gene: TRBJ2-7
CDR3 DNA: TGTGCCAGCTCTCGGACGGTGGGGGCCTACGAGCAGTACTTC
CDR3 protein: CASSRTVGAYEQYF

clone size: few
V gene: TRBV6-1
D gene: TRBD1
J gene: TRBJ2-1
CDR3 DNA: TGTGCCAGCCACGACAGGGGGAGTTCTTATGAGCAGTTCTTC
CDR3 protein: CASHDRGSSYEQFF

clone size: many
V gene: TRBV13
D gene: NA
J gene: TRBJ1-1
CDR3 DNA: TGTGCCAGCAGCTCCCTAATTCTACAGCGCCTCTCGAGGGAAGCTTTCTTT
CDR3 protein: CASSSLILQRLSREAFF

clone size: NA
V gene: TRBV7-2
D gene: NA
J gene: TRBJ1-2
CDR3 DNA: TGTGCCAGCAGCTTGTCCCTGGACAGCTATGGCTACACCTTC
CDR3 protein: CASSLSLDSYGYTF

clone size: NA
V gene: TRBV29-1
D gene: TRBD2
J gene: TRBJ2-1
CDR3 DNA: TGCAGCGTTGATAGATCGGCTAGCGGGAGTATCAATGAGCAGTTCTTC
CDR3 protein: CSVDRSASGSINEQFF

clone size: many
V gene: TRBV7-2
D gene: TRBD2
J gene: TRBJ2-3
CDR3 DNA: TGTGCCAGCAGCTTAGCTGGGAGGGGCGCAGATACGCAGTATTTT
CDR3 protein: CASSLAGRGADTQYF